These T cell receptor beta chains were read from a single sample in a study of early T cells in non-severe SARS-CoV-2 infection. TCRdb reprocessed the 5' RACE reads with MiXCR, giving one entry per CDR3 protein. The sample lists more than 30,000 distinct CDR3 sequences; 7.1% were seen once. The sample in question was whole blood, obtained at baseline. These receptors all stem from an adult who was a healthcare worker with PCR-confirmed SARS-CoV-2 infection or an uninfected control (not recorded which). Both conserved end residues are part of each CDR3. Fields, in order: CDR3 length, clone size, V gene, J gene, D gene, CDR3 protein, CDR3 DNA. The D gene is left open where the match is weak. For some rows the clone size is stated as once, few or many, or as a class when expanded; others skip it.

14	many	TRBV18	TRBJ1-3	.	CASSPTGLGDTIYF	TGTGCCAGCTCACCGACGGGTCTGGGGGACACCATATATTTT
13	many	TRBV28	TRBJ2-1	.	CASSFQGPNEQFF	TGTGCCAGCAGTTTCCAGGGCCCCAATGAGCAGTTCTTC
11	many	TRBV6-2/TRBV6-3	TRBJ2-5	.	CASSPQETQYF	TGTGCCAGCAGCCCCCAAGAGACCCAGTACTTC
11	.	TRBV14	TRBJ2-1	.	CASSYSSEQFF	TGTGCCAGCAGCTACAGCAGTGAGCAGTTCTTC
16	.	TRBV7-9	TRBJ2-1	TRBD2	CASSLLGTSGRSEQFF	TGTGCCAGCAGCCTGCTCGGGACTAGCGGGAGGAGTGAGCAGTTCTTC
14	few	TRBV12-3/TRBV12-4	TRBJ1-3	.	CASTQLSSGNTIYF	TGTGCCAGCACCCAGCTTAGCTCTGGAAACACCATATATTTT
15	.	TRBV10-3	TRBJ2-1	TRBD1	CAISDRDRGANGQFF	TGTGCCATCAGTGACCGGGACAGGGGAGCAAATGGGCAGTTCTTC
17	.	TRBV20-1	TRBJ1-2	.	CSARDNLGTTINYGYTF	TGCAGTGCTAGAGATAATCTGGGGACAACGATTAACTATGGCTACACCTTC
13	.	TRBV6-4	TRBJ1-1	.	CASSEEVNTEAFF	TGTGCCAGCAGTGAGGAGGTGAACACTGAAGCTTTCTTT
14	many	TRBV20-1	TRBJ2-7	.	CSARDVGGSYEQYF	TGCAGTGCTAGAGATGTGGGGGGCTCCTACGAGCAGTACTTC
14	few	TRBV6-2/TRBV6-3	TRBJ2-1	TRBD2	CASTTSGTYNEQFF	TGTGCCAGCACAACTAGCGGGACCTACAATGAGCAGTTCTTC
14	few	TRBV7-6	TRBJ2-3	TRBD1	CASSSGQVPDTQYF	TGTGCCAGCAGCTCGGGACAGGTTCCAGATACGCAGTATTTT
15	.	TRBV30	TRBJ1-3	TRBD1	CAWSAPGQGRNTIYF	TGTGCCTGGAGTGCCCCGGGACAGGGGAGAAACACCATATATTTT
13	.	TRBV27	TRBJ2-1	TRBD2	CASSLAGGNEQLF	TGTGCCAGCAGTTTAGCGGGAGGAAATGAGCAGCTCTTC
14	.	TRBV29-1	TRBJ2-5	TRBD2	CSVAGLAGAETQYF	TGCAGCGTTGCGGGACTAGCGGGAGCAGAGACCCAGTACTTC
14	many	TRBV19	TRBJ1-5	.	CASSILQGPQPQHF	TGTGCCAGTAGTATCCTACAGGGACCTCAGCCCCAGCATTTT
14	few	TRBV24-1	TRBJ1-2	.	CATSDATANYGYTF	TGTGCCACCAGTGATGCGACAGCTAACTATGGCTACACCTTC